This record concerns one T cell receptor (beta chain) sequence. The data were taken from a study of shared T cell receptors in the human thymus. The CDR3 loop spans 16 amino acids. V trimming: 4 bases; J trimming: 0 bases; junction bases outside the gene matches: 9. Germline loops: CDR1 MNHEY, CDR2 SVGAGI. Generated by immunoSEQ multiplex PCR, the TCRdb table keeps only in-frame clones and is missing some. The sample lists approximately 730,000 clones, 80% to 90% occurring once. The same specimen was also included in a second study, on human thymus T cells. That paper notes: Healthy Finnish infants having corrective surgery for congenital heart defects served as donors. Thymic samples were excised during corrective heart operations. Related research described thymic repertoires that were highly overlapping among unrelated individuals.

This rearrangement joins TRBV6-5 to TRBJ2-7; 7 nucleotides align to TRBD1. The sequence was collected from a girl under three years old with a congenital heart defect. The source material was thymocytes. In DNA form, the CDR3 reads TGTGCCAGCAGTTCCCTCCAACAGGGGACCTCCTACGAGCAGTACTTC. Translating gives CASSSLQQGTSYEQYF.